The 20 T cell receptor beta chains presented below share a single source sample, sequenced in a study of human T cells and chemical hapten exposure. Stated time point: patch test 2, 6 weeks after DPC sensitization. The treatment is: therapeutic diphenylcyclopropenone sensitization with weekly scalp DPC. TCRdb ran MiXCR on the RACE reads and lists one entry per CDR3 protein. The sample has approximately 97,000 distinct CDR3 sequences, 10% to 12% seen once. The source was whole blood, collected in connection with sensitization to the hapten diphenylcyclopropenone (DPC). The receptors were gathered from a woman in her forties with alopecia areata. Some clones in this sample may be carry-over from other donors' samples.

This clonotype was observed a handful of times. The J gene is TRBJ2-5, the V gene TRBV5-4, with TRBD1 as a possible D gene (6 bases). The CDR3 contains 14 residues. CDR1 and CDR2 from the germline V gene are SGHNT and YYREEE (reference sequence). Trimming left V 5 bases short and J 1 base short, with 12 bases between. CDR3: CASSRDNTQETQYF. Here the CDR3 DNA reads TGTGCCAGCAGTAGGGACAACACCCAAGAGACCCAGTACTTC.

At least ten counts were recorded for this clonotype. The genes are TRBV27 and TRBJ1-3; 8 bases agree with TRBD1. This CDR3 contains 17 residues. The germline CDR1 and CDR2 sequences are MNHEY and SMNVEV (reference sequence). Trimming cost V 4 bases and J 4 bases; bases outside gene matches: 12. CDR3 region: CASSSFGQGLRGNTIYF. CDR3 nucleotide sequence: TGTGCCAGCAGTTCTTTCGGACAGGGCCTAAGGGGAAACACCATATATTTT.

With respect to this clonotype: An end of the junction differs from the germline gene, which may be a read error. The gene calls are TRBV5-4 and TRBJ1-1; D gene uncertain. The CDR3 spans 13 residues. Germline CDR1 reads SGHNT; CDR2 reads YYREEE (reference sequence). The CDR3 region is CASSPNPNTEALF. CDR3 DNA: TGTGCCAGCAGCCCGAATCCGAACACTGAAGCTTTATTT.

This clonotype was observed a handful of times. The chain joins TRBV11-2 to TRBJ2-5; D gene ambiguous. Looked up from germline, CDR1 is SGHAT and CDR2 is FQNNGV. This CDR3 has 15 amino acids. V lost 1 base, J lost 1 base, and 10 bases lay in between. CDR3 nucleotides: TGTGCCAGCAGCTTAGGTATCGGCACCCAAGAGACCCAGTACTTC. It yields the protein CASSLGIGTQETQYF.

This clonotype was detected once. A much larger clone sits a single nucleotide away, making a read error possible. The chain recombines TRBV4-3 with TRBJ1-3; D call uncertain. The V and J ends lost 5 bases and 2 bases respectively, with 13 bases between them. This CDR3 is 15 amino acids long. CDR1 LGHNA and CDR2 YSLEER come from the germline V gene. The CDR3 protein is CASSGDWHPGNTIYF. Here the CDR3 DNA reads TGCGCCAGCAGCGGAGACTGGCACCCTGGAAACACCATATATTTT.

This clonotype was counted a few times. CDR3 in amino acids: CASSSEGGLNDEQYF. CDR3 bases: TGTGCCAGCAGCTCAGAAGGGGGACTGAATGACGAGCAGTACTTC. The chain carries TRBV9 and TRBJ2-7; D might be TRBD1 or TRBD2, each matching 6 bases. CDR3 length equals 15 residues. Trimming pared 4 bases from V and 5 bases from J, leaving 19 bases between. Looked up from germline, CDR1 is SGDLS and CDR2 is YYNGEE.

The chain links TRBV20-1 to TRBJ1-1; D not certain. This CDR3 contains 15 residues. Germline V gene data show CDR1 as DFQATT and CDR2 as SNEGSKA (reference sequence). Trimming removed 1 base at V and 6 bases at J, with 18 bases between. CDR3 in amino acids: CSARATVTRSPEAFF. The CDR3 DNA sequence: TGCAGTGCTAGAGCAACAGTAACCCGATCACCTGAAGCTTTCTTT.

This clonotype has a single count. Relative to the germline gene, one junction end is altered; a read error may explain this. The gene calls are TRBV29-1 and TRBJ2-7; weak D call: TRBD2 (6 bases). Germline V gene lookup returns CDR1 SQVTM and CDR2 ANQGSEA. The CDR3 runs 11 residues. CDR3: CNVETSYEQYF. The CDR3 DNA sequence: TGCAACGTTGAGACTAGCTACGAGCAGTACTTC.

This clonotype appeared many times. This chain connects TRBV5-1 to TRBJ1-2; no definite D call. Trimming left V 10 bases short and J 7 bases short, with 20 bases between. This CDR3 contains 13 residues. Looked up from germline, CDR1 is SGHRS and CDR2 is YFSETQ. Here the CDR3 reads CARPGRAVPGYTF. The CDR3 bases are TGCGCCCGCCCGGGGAGGGCTGTTCCTGGCTACACCTTC.

J is TRBJ2-3 and V is TRBV30, with 10 bases identical to TRBD1. Germline V gene lookup returns CDR1 GTSNPN and CDR2 SVGIG (reference sequence). The CDR3 is 14 residues long. The V segment lost 5 bases and the J segment 4 bases; nucleotides outside the gene matches: 6. The DNA for the CDR3 is TGTGCCTGGGACAGGGGGCTCGTAGCAGATACGCAGTATTTT. Protein sequence: CAWDRGLVADTQYF.

The V gene is TRBV10-3, the J gene TRBJ2-1; 12 bases line up with TRBD2. V trimming: 6 bases; J trimming: 6 bases; junction bases outside the gene matches: 3. The CDR3 extends over 14 amino acids. Per germline, CDR1 ENHRY and CDR2 SYGVKD. The CDR3 coding sequence is TGTGCCATCAGGGAGACTAGCGGGGGCAATGAGCAGTTCTTC. Its translation: CAIRETSGGNEQFF.

This clonotype was counted at least ten times. The CDR3 region has the DNA TGTGCCAGCAGCTTTCCCTCCGGGACGGTTTCCAACTATGGCTACACCTTC. The encoded protein is CASSFPSGTVSNYGYTF. This rearrangement joins TRBV5-8 to TRBJ1-2; a weak D match, TRBD1 (5 bases). Deletions cut 2 bases from V and 2 bases from J, with 19 bases between. The CDR3 has 17 residues. Germline V gene data show CDR1 as SGHTS and CDR2 as YDEGEE.

This clonotype was seen a few times. V is TRBV7-9 and J is TRBJ2-3, with D possibly being TRBD1 (6 bases). CDR3 size: 17 residues. V lost 2 bases, J lost 8 bases, and 23 bases lay in between. Germline V gives CDR1 SEHNR, CDR2 FQNEAQ (reference sequence). CDR3 sequence reads: CASSLYWGTSSNGTQYF. The CDR3, as DNA: TGTGCCAGCAGCTTATATTGGGGGACATCTTCGAATGGTACGCAGTATTTT.

This chain uses TRBV6-1 with TRBJ2-5, with 7 positions matching TRBD2. Germline lookup yields CDR1 MNHNS and CDR2 SASEGT. J gave up 1 base and V 4 bases, and 6 bases lay outside the gene matches. This CDR3 has 15 amino acids. The CDR3 spells CASSGGEGRQETQYF. The CDR3 region has the DNA TGTGCCAGCAGTGGCGGGGAGGGGCGCCAAGAGACCCAGTACTTC.

This clonotype showed up many times. This chain joins TRBV24-1 and TRBJ2-1, with 9 bases identical to TRBD1. Germline trimming cut 4 bases from V and 6 bases from J; bases unmatched to any gene: 9. Per the germline V gene, CDR1 is KGHDR and CDR2 is SFDVKD. The CDR3 consists of 16 residues. CDR3 bases: TGTGCCACCAGTGACCTGGACAGGGGTGGGGGCAATGAGCAGTTCTTC. Amino acids: CATSDLDRGGGNEQFF.

This clonotype was observed many times. The rearrangement links TRBV7-2 to TRBJ2-1, with TRBD2 matching over 9 bases. Per the germline V gene, CDR1 is SGHTA and CDR2 is FQGNSA. This CDR3 has 12 amino acids. With 1 base clipped from V and 15 bases from J, the junction kept 4 bases outside the gene matches. The CDR3 DNA reads TGTGCCAGCAGCTTAGGAAGCGGGGGGCCGTTCTTC. This encodes CASSLGSGGPFF. Filled out from reference TRBV7-2 and TRBJ2-1, the complete variable domain reads GAGVSQSPSNKVTEKGKDVELRCDPISGHTALYWYRQSLGQGLEFLIYFQGNSAPDKSGLPSDRFSAERTGGSVSTLTIQRTQQEDSAVYLCASSLGSGGPFFGPGTRLTVL.

This clonotype was seen many times. The gene calls are TRBV7-9 and TRBJ1-2; perhaps TRBD1 as D (6 bases). Germline lookup yields CDR1 SEHNR and CDR2 FQNEAQ (reference sequence). CDR3 length: 13 amino acids. The ends were cut back, 5 bases at V and 10 bases at J, with 17 bases in the middle. The CDR3 nucleotides read TGTGCCAGCAGCCTTGGGACAAACGAGTTCTACACCTTC. Encoded protein: CASSLGTNEFYTF.

This clonotype has at least ten counts. This sequence joins TRBV4-3 and TRBJ2-1, with unresolved D. The CDR3 loop spans 16 amino acids. V lost 0 bases to trimming and J lost 2 bases, with 11 bases between them. The germline gives CDR1 LGHNA, CDR2 YSLEER. DNA for the CDR3: TGCGCCAGCAGCCAAGAAGTCCTAGGCGCCTACAATGAGCAGTTCTTC. This encodes CASSQEVLGAYNEQFF.

This clonotype has ten or more counts. The V gene is TRBV9, the J gene TRBJ2-7; the match to TRBD1 covers 8 bases. This CDR3 has 14 amino acids. The germline V gene has CDR1 SGDLS and CDR2 YYNGEE. V shed 4 bases, J shed 6 bases, and the junction held 9 bases outside the gene matches. Here the CDR3 reads CASSRTGNGFEQYF. CDR3 DNA: TGTGCCAGCAGCCGGACAGGGAATGGGTTCGAGCAGTACTTC.

For the CDR3, the DNA is TGTGCCAGCAGCGCCGGCGGGAGGGGGGCCTATGAGACCCAGTACTTC. It translates to CASSAGGRGAYETQYF. The rearrangement links TRBV7-2 to TRBJ2-5; 9 bases line up with TRBD2. The CDR3 is 16 residues long. The V gene's germline CDR1 is SGHTA and CDR2 FQGNSA. V was pared by 5 bases and J by 5 bases, with 12 bases of the junction left unmatched. The full variable domain, rest sourced from reference TRBV7-2 and TRBJ2-5, is GAGVSQSPSNKVTEKGKDVELRCDPISGHTALYWYRQSLGQGLEFLIYFQGNSAPDKSGLPSDRFSAERTGGSVSTLTIQRTQQEDSAVYLCASSAGGRGAYETQYFGPGTRLLVL.